This TCR beta chain appears in the sequencing data of a study of T cell responses to AZD1222 COVID-19 vaccine. Trimming stripped 4 bases from V and 4 bases from J, with 11 bases between. This CDR3 region has 14 residues. The germline V gene encodes CDR1 MGHRA and CDR2 YSYEKL. The sample holds one count of this clone. Antigen: not known. Study-level results: Close to half of all spike-specific TCRs reportedly target regions of the variants that are unmutated. When two AZD1222 doses had been given, Spike-specific TCR breadth and depth rose. Only five or six people who got AZD1222 tested seropositive at baseline. Females outnumbered males among donors, who were mostly white British; clonal diversity was possibly underestimated.

Data came from immunoSEQ multiplex PCR; TCRdb stores just in-frame clones and leaves some out. The top ten hold around 0.5% of the sample, which has hundreds of thousands of clones, approximately 94% seen once. This material consisted of peripheral blood, taken 28 days after the second AZD1222 dose. The TCR originated in an adult who received the AZD1222 COVID-19 vaccine. The chain uses TRBV4-1 and TRBJ2-1, with D possibly being TRBD2 (6 bases). Written as DNA, the CDR3 is TGCGCCAGCAGCCGTGGGGGGAGTTACAATGAGCAGTTCTTC. The encoded protein is CASSRGGSYNEQFF.